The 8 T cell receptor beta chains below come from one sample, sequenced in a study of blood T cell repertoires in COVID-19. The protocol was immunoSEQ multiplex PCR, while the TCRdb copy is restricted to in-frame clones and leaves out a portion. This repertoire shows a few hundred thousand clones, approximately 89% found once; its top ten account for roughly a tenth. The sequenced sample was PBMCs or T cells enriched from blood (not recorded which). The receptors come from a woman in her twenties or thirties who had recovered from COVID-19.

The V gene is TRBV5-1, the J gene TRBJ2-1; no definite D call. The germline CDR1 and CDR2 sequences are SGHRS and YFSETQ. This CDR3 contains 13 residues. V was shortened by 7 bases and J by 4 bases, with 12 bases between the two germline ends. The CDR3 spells CASGEDFYNEQFF. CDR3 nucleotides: TGCGCCAGCGGTGAAGACTTTTACAATGAGCAGTTCTTC.

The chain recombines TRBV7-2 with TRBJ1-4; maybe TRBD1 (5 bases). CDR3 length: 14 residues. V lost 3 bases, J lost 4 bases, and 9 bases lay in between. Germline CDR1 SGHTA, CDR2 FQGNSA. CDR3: CASSFGRVNEKLFF. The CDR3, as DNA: TGTGCCAGCAGCTTCGGCAGGGTTAATGAAAAACTGTTTTTT.

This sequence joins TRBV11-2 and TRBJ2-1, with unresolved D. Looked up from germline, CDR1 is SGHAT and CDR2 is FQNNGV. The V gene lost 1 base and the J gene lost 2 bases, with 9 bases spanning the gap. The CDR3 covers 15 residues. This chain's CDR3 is CASSLAQTAYNEQFF. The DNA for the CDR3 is TGTGCCAGCAGCTTAGCCCAGACTGCCTACAATGAGCAGTTCTTC.

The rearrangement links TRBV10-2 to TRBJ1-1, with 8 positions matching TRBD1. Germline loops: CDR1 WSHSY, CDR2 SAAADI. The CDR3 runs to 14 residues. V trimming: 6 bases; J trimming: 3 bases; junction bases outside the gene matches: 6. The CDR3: CASRGQVGDTEAFF. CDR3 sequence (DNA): TGCGCCAGCAGGGGACAGGTTGGGGACACTGAAGCTTTCTTT.

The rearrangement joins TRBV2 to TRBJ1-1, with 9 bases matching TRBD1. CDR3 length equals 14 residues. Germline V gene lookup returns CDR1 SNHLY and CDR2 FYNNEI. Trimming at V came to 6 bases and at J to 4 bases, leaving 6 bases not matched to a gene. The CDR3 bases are TGTGCCAGCAGCCGACAGGGGGGAGGCACTGAAGCTTTCTTT. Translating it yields CASSRQGGGTEAFF.

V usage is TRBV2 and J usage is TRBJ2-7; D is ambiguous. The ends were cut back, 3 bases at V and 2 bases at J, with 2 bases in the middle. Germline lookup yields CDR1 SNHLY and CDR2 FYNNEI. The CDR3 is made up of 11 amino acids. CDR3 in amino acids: CASSDTYEQYF. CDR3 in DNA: TGTGCCAGCAGTGATACCTACGAGCAGTACTTC.

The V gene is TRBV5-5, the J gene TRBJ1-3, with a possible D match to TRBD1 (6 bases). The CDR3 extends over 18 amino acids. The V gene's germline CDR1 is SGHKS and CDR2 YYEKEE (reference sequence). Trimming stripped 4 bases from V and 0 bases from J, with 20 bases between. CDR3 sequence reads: CASSDPWGGAPSGNTIYF. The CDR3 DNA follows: TGTGCCAGCAGCGACCCGTGGGGGGGCGCGCCCTCTGGAAACACCATATATTTT.

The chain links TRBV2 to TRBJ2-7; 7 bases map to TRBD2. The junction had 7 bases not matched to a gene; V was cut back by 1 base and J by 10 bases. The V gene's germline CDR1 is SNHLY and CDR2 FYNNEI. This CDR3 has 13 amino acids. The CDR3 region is CASSEERAGVQYF. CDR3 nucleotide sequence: TGTGCCAGCAGTGAAGAGCGGGCGGGAGTTCAGTACTTC.